This TCR beta chain was sequenced in a study of blood T cell repertoires in COVID-19. Study-level information: PBMCs, B-cell-depleted T cells, or T cells were the source of the cDNA or gDNA that made up the material.

This clone was seen once. In the source study's methods: Estimated nucleated cell counts came from reference gene primer amplification. Clones were sequenced by immunoSEQ multiplex PCR, and TCRdb holds only the in-frame ones, with some missing. V and J calls and clone size follow that table, whereas D and trimming were derived from the DNA. Of 80,000 or so clones listed, 82% are singletons. The CDR3 runs 14 residues. Between the trimmed V and J ends, which lost 7 bases and 1 base, there was a span of 13 bases. Germline V lookup: CDR1 LGHNT, CDR2 FRNRAP. This rearrangement joins TRBV12-5 to TRBJ1-1, with D perhaps TRBD1 (5 bases). Sequenced sample: peripheral blood. The receptor comes from a man older than 75 with acute or convalescent COVID-19. As DNA, the CDR3 is TGTGCTAGTGTCCCGACAGCAAAGAACACTGAAGCTTTCTTT. Translated, it gives CASVPTAKNTEAFF.